Below are 3 T cell receptor beta chains sequenced from a single sample in a study of PD-1 and CTLA-4 blockade in melanoma. Assay used: immunoSEQ multiplex PCR; TCRdb lists only in-frame clones, some missing. The sample lists 32,000 or so clones; around nine tenths were seen once. The sample consisted of CD8+ T cells from peripheral blood, taken before anti-PD-1 treatment. These receptors originate from a human donor with melanoma.

The chain combines TRBV18 with TRBJ2-1, with 11 positions matching TRBD1. The length of the CDR3 is 16 residues. CDR1 is KGHSH and CDR2 is LQKENI in the germline V gene. Losses at the gene ends were 5 bases for V and 4 bases for J; bases not matched to a gene: 7. The CDR3 reads CASSGTGGSSYNEQFF. CDR3 coding DNA: TGTGCCAGCTCAGGGACAGGGGGAAGTTCGTACAATGAGCAGTTCTTC.

The chain has TRBV6-2 or TRBV6-3 and TRBJ1-2; possible D gene TRBD1, 5 bases. Per the germline V gene, CDR1 is MNHEY and CDR2 is SVGEGT. The CDR3 extends over 14 amino acids. Trimming stripped 5 bases from V and 5 bases from J, with 15 bases between. The CDR3 nucleotides are TGTGCCAGCAGTCTCAACGGGGCACAGTATGGCTACACCTTC. Its translation: CASSLNGAQYGYTF.

This sequence joins TRBV2 and TRBJ2-3; D call uncertain. In germline, CDR1 is SNHLY, CDR2 FYNNEI. The CDR3 loop spans 13 amino acids. The V gene lost 3 bases and the J gene lost 0 bases, with 4 bases spanning the gap. The CDR3 loop reads CASSEDSTDTQYF. DNA of the CDR3: TGTGCCAGCAGTGAGGATAGCACAGATACGCAGTATTTT.